This TCR beta chain was found in a study of T cells after yellow fever vaccination. In TCRdb, the 5' RACE reads were re-called with MiXCR into one record per CDR3 protein. The sample records around 600,000 distinct CDR3 sequences, roughly an eighth being singletons. CDR1 MNHEY and CDR2 SVGEGT come from the germline V gene. This CDR3 contains 16 residues. Trimming removed 2 bases from V and 4 bases from J; junction bases left unmatched: 6. This clonotype was counted many times. The specimen comprised PBMCs, sampled on the day of the yellow fever booster vaccination. The chain joins TRBV6-2 or TRBV6-3 to TRBJ2-2; 8 nucleotides agree with TRBD2. This clonotype was sampled from a man under 40 who received the YFV17D yellow fever vaccine. CDR3 in DNA: TGTGCCAGCAGTTACCTGGCGGGAGGACGCACCGGGGAGCTGTTTTTT. It is translated as CASSYLAGGRTGELFF.